This TCR beta chain was recorded in a study of T cell responses to AZD1222 COVID-19 vaccine. The germline V gene encodes CDR1 SGHAT and CDR2 FQNNGV. V was clipped by 0 bases and J by 6 bases; unmatched bases: 5. The CDR3 has 16 amino acids. Clones were sequenced by immunoSEQ multiplex PCR, and TCRdb holds only the in-frame ones, with some missing. The table records tens of thousands of clones, 80% to 90% of them present only once. Analyses pooled second doses at about 4 or about 12 weeks. The chain recombines TRBV11-2 with TRBJ2-2; 9 bases are a match to TRBD1. The starting material was peripheral blood, obtained 28 days after the second AZD1222 dose. The sequence was collected from an adult who received the AZD1222 COVID-19 vaccine. Written as DNA, the CDR3 is TGTGCCAGCAGCTTAGATCTACAGGGGGCGGCCGGGGAGCTGTTTTTT. It encodes CASSLDLQGAAGELFF.